These 10 T cell receptor beta chains came from one sample sequenced in a study of PD-1 blockade in mismatch repair-deficient tumors. Time point of the sample: approximately 10-day in vitro stimulation with candidate neoantigen peptide 4. The repertoire was sequenced with immunoSEQ multiplex PCR; TCRdb's copy has only in-frame clones and lacks some. The sample comprises roughly 13,000 clones, roughly 80% of which are singletons, and around 20% rests with the top ten. These receptors lack a known antigen. The starting material was cells cultured in vitro, obtained from a patient treated with pembrolizumab. The receptors were sampled from an adult with mismatch repair-deficient cancer.

The chain links TRBV5-1 to TRBJ2-5; D is ambiguous. Deletions cut 4 bases from V and 2 bases from J, with 15 bases between. Germline V gene data show CDR1 as SGHRS and CDR2 as YFSETQ. CDR3 size: 15 residues. CDR3 sequence: CASSRSQSEQETQYF. DNA of the CDR3: TGCGCCAGCAGCCGCTCCCAATCGGAACAAGAGACCCAGTACTTC.

V is TRBV11-3 and J is TRBJ2-3; no clear D. The CDR3 is 11 residues long. Trimming cost V 4 bases and J 2 bases, with 1 base left between them. Per the germline V gene, CDR1 is SGHNT and CDR2 is YENEEA. CDR3 sequence reads: CASSYTDTQYF. The CDR3 nucleotides read TGTGCCAGCAGCTACACAGATACGCAGTATTTT.

V is TRBV5-1 and J is TRBJ1-5; 10 positions agree with TRBD1. CDR3 length: 16 residues. V trimming: 4 bases; J trimming: 1 base; junction bases outside the gene matches: 5. In germline, CDR1 is SGHRS, CDR2 YFSETQ. In nucleotides, the CDR3 is TGCGCCAGCAGCCCCGGGACAGGGGAGAGCAATCAGCCCCAGCATTTT. Translating gives CASSPGTGESNQPQHF.

V and J are TRBV4-2 and TRBJ2-4; tentatively, D is TRBD2 (5 bases). V dropped 4 bases and J dropped 2 bases, with 18 bases sitting between them. This CDR3 comprises 17 residues. The germline V gene encodes CDR1 LGHNA and CDR2 YNFKEQ. CDR3 loop: CASSPRLQADTKNIQYF. CDR3 DNA sequence: TGTGCCAGCAGCCCAAGATTGCAAGCGGATACCAAAAACATTCAGTACTTC.

V gene TRBV7-2 combines with J gene TRBJ2-3, with 8 bases fitting TRBD1. The CDR3 totals 17 residues. With 0 bases clipped from V and 1 base from J, the junction kept 6 bases outside the gene matches. Germline V lookup: CDR1 SGHTA, CDR2 FQGNSA. The CDR3 nucleotides read TGTGCCAGCAGCTTAGCATTCAGGGGGCGCGGCACAGATACGCAGTATTTT. It is translated as CASSLAFRGRGTDTQYF.

This chain uses TRBV15 with TRBJ2-1; 10 nucleotides match TRBD2. V lost 6 bases, J lost 4 bases, and 3 bases stayed unmatched. Germline-derived CDR1 and CDR2 are LNHNV and YYDKDF (reference sequence). The length of the CDR3 is 14 residues. CDR3 nucleotides: TGTGCCACCAGTCCGGGACTAGCGTACAATGAGCAGTTCTTC. This gives the protein CATSPGLAYNEQFF. Complete variable domain (other parts from reference TRBV15 and TRBJ2-1): DAMVIQNPRYQVTQFGKPVTLSCSQTLNHNVMYWYQQKSSQAPKLLFHYYDKDFNNEADTPDNFQSRRPNTSFCFLDIRSPGLGDTAMYLCATSPGLAYNEQFFGPGTRLTVL.

The rearrangement joins TRBV5-1 to TRBJ2-1; D may be TRBD2 (6 bases). This CDR3 spans 17 amino acids. Germline-derived CDR1 and CDR2 are SGHRS and YFSETQ. The ends were cut back, 0 bases at V and 0 bases at J, with 13 bases in the middle. CDR3 nucleotides: TGCGCCAGCAGCTTGGATCACCGGGAGAGCTCCTACAATGAGCAGTTCTTC. Its translation is CASSLDHRESSYNEQFF.

The chain carries TRBV7-2 and TRBJ2-1, with 10 nucleotides matching TRBD2. This CDR3 contains 17 residues. Germline V gives CDR1 SGHTA, CDR2 FQGNSA. V shed 4 bases and J 7 bases; nucleotides not matched to a gene: 13. The CDR3 reads CASSSPVSSGRINEQFF. The CDR3 DNA sequence: TGTGCCAGCAGCTCCCCGGTATCTAGCGGGAGAATTAATGAGCAGTTCTTC. The full variable domain, completed using reference TRBV7-2 and TRBJ2-1, is GAGVSQSPSNKVTEKGKDVELRCDPISGHTALYWYRQSLGQGLEFLIYFQGNSAPDKSGLPSDRFSAERTGGSVSTLTIQRTQQEDSAVYLCASSSPVSSGRINEQFFGPGTRLTVL.

The chain has TRBV30 and TRBJ1-5; maybe TRBD1 (5 bases). Germline V gives CDR1 GTSNPN, CDR2 SVGIG (reference sequence). V lost 5 bases and J 0 bases, leaving 14 bases between the germline ends. The CDR3 runs to 15 residues. The CDR3 sequence is CAWAGGANSNQPQHF. The DNA for the CDR3 is TGTGCCTGGGCCGGCGGGGCCAATAGCAATCAGCCCCAGCATTTT.

The chain is built from TRBV27 and TRBJ1-5; D is ambiguous. CDR3 length: 13 residues. Germline CDR1 is MNHEY and CDR2 is SMNVEV (reference sequence). Trimming took off 2 bases at V and 5 bases at J, with 7 bases between the two ends. CDR3: CASSLVVDQPQHF. CDR3 coding DNA: TGTGCCAGCAGTTTAGTTGTGGATCAGCCCCAGCATTTT.